These T cell receptor beta chains were read from a single sample in a study of shared T cell receptors in the human thymus. Here immunoSEQ multiplex PCR was the method, and the copy in TCRdb shows in-frame clones only, minus some. The sample lists over 650,000 clones, about 90% seen once, with just under 0.0095% in the top ten. The sample also formed part of further work on human thymus T cells.

The sequenced sample was thymocytes. The receptors here all came from a boy under three years old with a congenital heart defect. Each CDR3 is given without its conserved first and last residue.

cdr3_aa,v_call,j_call
ASSPLNIEEKLF,TRBV6-6,TRBJ1-4
ASSQDGQNEDTEAF,TRBV4-3,TRBJ1-1
ASSTIAGKTGELF,TRBV19,TRBJ2-2
ASSPDRPDYNEQF,TRBV11-2,TRBJ2-1
ASSTPQGGIQPQH,TRBV28,TRBJ1-5
ASTTASGSKTQY,TRBV27,TRBJ2-5
ASSPRDINEKLF,TRBV7-6,TRBJ1-4
ASSRGLAYATYYNEQF,TRBV19,TRBJ2-1
ASSHRTAYGYT,TRBV14,TRBJ1-2
ASSLFGGRYYEQY,TRBV4-2,TRBJ2-7
ASSQDLGFDRNTEAF,TRBV14,TRBJ1-1
ASSLCRSGGAKNIQY,TRBV28,TRBJ2-4
ASSQSGAGELF,TRBV14,TRBJ2-2
ATSRGHTGLGQPQH,TRBV15,TRBJ1-5
ASSLGQENSPLH,TRBV11-3,TRBJ1-6
ASSLAQGQGTGNTIY,TRBV7-9,TRBJ1-3
ASSTPEYNEQF,TRBV4-3,TRBJ2-1
ASSPQVVNEQF,TRBV5-1,TRBJ2-1
AIRPNMGLAEEDTQY,TRBV10-3,TRBJ2-3
ASSEDDVRLGGETQY,TRBV2,TRBJ2-5
ASSPRQANTEAF,TRBV7-2,TRBJ1-1
ASSWHRVSCGANVLT,TRBV28,TRBJ2-6
ASSSGTGGGQPQH,TRBV6-5,TRBJ1-5
SVEIGVPGGIVHNEQF,TRBV29-1,TRBJ2-1
ASSPHGLAVGYNEQF,TRBV18,TRBJ2-1
AWAGYGTGGIDEQY,TRBV30,TRBJ2-7
ASSQGTSVRDTQY,TRBV27,TRBJ2-3